This entry lists 28 T cell receptor beta chains sequenced from one sample in a study of blood T cell repertoires in COVID-19. The method was immunoSEQ multiplex PCR; TCRdb's version includes in-frame clones alone and lacks a portion of them. The sample includes 100,000 to 150,000 clones, about 85% seen only once; the top ten take over 9.5%. Source material: peripheral blood. The receptors were sampled from a man aged 55-75 years with acute or convalescent COVID-19.

This chain uses TRBV10-3 with TRBJ1-2; TRBD1 is a possible D gene (5 bases). The germline V gene encodes CDR1 ENHRY and CDR2 SYGVKD. The CDR3 sequence is 15 residues long. Trimming took 0 bases from V and 2 from J, leaving 10 bases between them. CDR3 residues: CAISESAGLNYGYTF. The CDR3, as DNA: TGTGCCATCAGTGAGTCGGCAGGGTTAAACTATGGCTACACCTTC.

The chain carries TRBV19 and TRBJ2-7; 12 bases align to TRBD2. Germline trimming cut 5 bases from V and 1 base from J; bases unmatched to any gene: 3. This CDR3 is built from 15 residues. Germline assignment: CDR1 LNHDA and CDR2 SQIVND (reference sequence). The CDR3 is CASSALAGGSYEQYF. The CDR3 bases are TGTGCCAGTAGTGCACTAGCGGGAGGTTCCTACGAGCAGTACTTC.

The chain couples TRBV21-1 to TRBJ2-7; the table gives TRBD2 as D, unverified against the DNA. TRBV21-1 is marked as a pseudogene. CDR3 length: 18 residues. The CDR3 sequence: CASSPIRSGPLVRDEQYF. CDR3 bases: TGTGCCAGCAGCCCCATACGGAGCGGGCCTTTGGTCCGAGACGAGCAGTACTTC.

In its sample, this clone was seen once. The chain has TRBV27 and TRBJ1-2; 7 nucleotides match TRBD1. The CDR3 covers 14 residues. V lost 4 bases to trimming and J lost 6 bases; unmatched junction nucleotides: 8. Germline V gene lookup returns CDR1 MNHEY and CDR2 SMNVEV (reference sequence). Here the CDR3 reads CASSSKDRYHGYTF. The DNA of the CDR3 is TGTGCCAGCAGTTCCAAGGACAGGTACCATGGCTACACCTTC.

The chain's CDR3 is CASSPLGGGHPHEQYF. CDR3 DNA sequence: TGTGCCAGCAGCCCCCTCGGTGGCGGCCATCCCCACGAGCAGTACTTC. V usage is TRBV11-1 and J usage is TRBJ2-7; D unresolved. The CDR3 length is 16 residues. Trimming took 5 bases from V and 5 from J, leaving 22 bases between them. Looked up from germline, CDR1 is SGHAT and CDR2 is FQDESV (reference sequence).

The J gene is TRBJ1-5, the V gene TRBV30, with D maybe TRBD1 (6 bases). Germline-derived CDR1 and CDR2 are GTSNPN and SVGIG (reference sequence). This CDR3 is built from 15 residues. Trimming took off 2 bases at V and 0 bases at J, with 11 bases between the two ends. CDR3 nucleotides: TGTGCCTGGAGTCTGGGGGCCTATAGCAATCAGCCCCAGCATTTT. This encodes CAWSLGAYSNQPQHF.

This clone has just one count. The V and J genes are TRBV19 and TRBJ1-1, with 7 bases lining up with TRBD1. Germline V gene sequence: CDR1 LNHDA, CDR2 SQIVND (reference sequence). The trim removed 4 bases at V and 2 bases at J, leaving 19 bases unmatched. There are 19 residues in the CDR3. The CDR3 here is CASSRATGLGYGTNTEAFF. The CDR3 DNA follows: TGTGCCAGTAGTAGAGCGACAGGGTTGGGTTACGGGACTAACACTGAAGCTTTCTTT.

The chain links TRBV19 to TRBJ2-1, with TRBD2 matching 16 bases. This CDR3 has 17 residues. In germline, CDR1 is LNHDA, CDR2 SQIVND (reference sequence). V lost 2 bases, J lost 9 bases, and 7 bases stayed unmatched. The CDR3 loop reads CASSIRGTSGRGFEQFF. CDR3 DNA: TGTGCCAGTAGTATAAGGGGGACTAGCGGGAGGGGGTTTGAGCAGTTCTTC.

V and J are TRBV28 and TRBJ1-5, with D uncertain. Trimming removed 5 bases from V and 11 bases from J, with 10 bases in between. CDR1 MDHEN and CDR2 SYDVKM come from the germline V gene. The CDR3 has 11 amino acids. The CDR3 protein is CASSRVRAQHF. CDR3 DNA: TGTGCCAGCAGTCGCGTACGGGCCCAGCATTTT.

V usage is TRBV27 and J usage is TRBJ1-6, with TRBD1 identical over 8 bases. The CDR3 consists of 14 residues. Germline loops: CDR1 MNHEY, CDR2 SMNVEV (reference sequence). V was clipped by 4 bases and J by 6 bases; unmatched bases: 2. CDR3 sequence: CASSSQGGNSPLHF. For the CDR3, the DNA is TGTGCCAGCAGTTCACAGGGGGGTAATTCACCCCTCCACTTT.

This clone was seen only a few times. The genes are TRBV25-1 and TRBJ2-3, with 12 nucleotides matching TRBD1. The CDR3 runs 16 residues. The germline CDR1 and CDR2 sequences are MGHDK and SYGVNS. V lost 5 bases, J lost 4 bases, and 7 bases stayed unmatched. DNA for the CDR3: TGTGCCAGCAGTTCTAGCGGGACAGGGGGCGCAGATACGCAGTATTTT. As protein: CASSSSGTGGADTQYF.

This chain connects TRBV9 to TRBJ2-4; possibly TRBD2 for D (6 bases). The length of the CDR3 is 14 residues. V was trimmed by 2 bases and J by 10 bases, leaving 16 bases between them. Germline CDR1 is SGDLS and CDR2 is YYNGEE. DNA of the CDR3: TGTGCCAGCAGCGTTATGGAGGGCCCCGATATTCAGTACTTC. Its protein product is CASSVMEGPDIQYF.

This clone appeared a few times. For the CDR3, the DNA is TGTGCCAGCAGTTTGACAGGGGAGGTCTCTGAAGCTTTCTTT. Translation: CASSLTGEVSEAFF. The rearrangement links TRBV28 to TRBJ1-1; 8 nucleotides align to TRBD1. The germline V gene encodes CDR1 MDHEN and CDR2 SYDVKM. Trimming at V came to 3 bases and at J to 6 bases, leaving 6 bases not matched to a gene. The CDR3 is made up of 14 amino acids. Using reference TRBV28 and TRBJ1-1 for the parts outside the CDR3, the full variable domain is DVKVTQSSRYLVKRTGEKVFLECVQDMDHENMFWYRQDPGLGLRLIYFSYDVKMKEKGDIPEGYSVSREKKERFSLILESASTNQTSMYLCASSLTGEVSEAFFGQGTRLTVV.

The V gene is TRBV28, the J gene TRBJ1-1; 9 positions match TRBD1. With V trimmed by 2 bases and J by 6 bases, 7 bases remained unmatched. The CDR3 spans 15 residues. Germline lookup yields CDR1 MDHEN and CDR2 SYDVKM. The CDR3: CASSLNRGRSSEAFF. The CDR3 nucleotides are TGTGCCAGCAGTTTAAACAGGGGGCGATCGTCTGAAGCTTTCTTT.

The chain combines TRBV29-1 with TRBJ1-1; D is possibly TRBD1 (6 bases). Germline CDR1 and CDR2: SQVTM and ANQGSEA. V lost 7 bases, J lost 1 base, and 10 bases lay in between. The CDR3 is 12 amino acids. CDR3 DNA: TGCAGCGGCCGGACAGCGAACACTGAAGCTTTCTTT. This codes for CSGRTANTEAFF.

This clone was recorded only once. The rearrangement joins TRBV10-3 to TRBJ1-1, with a possible D match to TRBD1 (5 bases). The CDR3 length is 12 residues. Trimming stripped 11 bases from V and 2 bases from J, with 12 bases between. Germline V gives CDR1 ENHRY, CDR2 SYGVKD. CDR3 sequence (DNA): TGTGCCGTCGCGACAGACAACACTGAAGCTTTCTTT. This translates into CAVATDNTEAFF.

V gene TRBV27 combines with J gene TRBJ1-2, with 7 nucleotides matching TRBD1. The ends lost 3 bases at V and 5 bases at J; junction bases unmatched: 9. This CDR3 comprises 15 residues. CDR1 is MNHEY and CDR2 is SMNVEV in the germline V gene (reference sequence). The CDR3 coding sequence is TGTGCCAGCAGTTTGGGAACAGGGGTGGCTTATGGCTACACCTTC. Translated: CASSLGTGVAYGYTF.

The rearrangement links TRBV29-1 to TRBJ2-2, with TRBD1 matching over 8 bases. The J segment lost 7 bases and the V segment lost 7 bases, leaving 11 bases of the junction unmatched. Germline V gives CDR1 SQVTM, CDR2 ANQGSEA. This CDR3 is built from 14 residues. This CDR3 reads CSARGQGRDGELFF. For the CDR3, the DNA is TGCAGCGCCCGTGGACAGGGCCGGGACGGGGAGCTGTTTTTT.

A single count supports this clone. This chain joins TRBV5-4 and TRBJ1-6; D may be TRBD1 (5 bases). There are 13 residues in the CDR3. V lost 4 bases and J 8 bases, leaving 10 bases between the germline ends. Germline V gene lookup returns CDR1 SGHNT and CDR2 YYREEE (reference sequence). DNA of the CDR3: TGTGCCAGCAGCGTAGGCAGGGATTCACCCCTCCACTTT. Encoded protein: CASSVGRDSPLHF. Full variable domain (rest looked up from reference TRBV5-4 and TRBJ1-6): ETGVTQSPTHLIKTRGQQVTLRCSSQSGHNTVSWYQQALGQGPQFIFQYYREEENGRGNFPPRFSGLQFPNYSSELNVNALELDDSALYLCASSVGRDSPLHFGNGTRLTVT.

The chain couples TRBV7-3 to TRBJ2-1; TRBD2 matches at 11 bases. Trimming at V came to 5 bases and at J to 10 bases, leaving 7 bases not matched to a gene. The germline gives CDR1 SGHTA, CDR2 FQGTGA. This CDR3 has 14 amino acids. The CDR3 region has the DNA TGTGCCAGCAGCCCCACTAGCGGGAGTGTAGAGCAGTTCTTC. Translation: CASSPTSGSVEQFF.

V and J are TRBV30 and TRBJ1-2; 10 positions agree with TRBD1. Germline lookup yields CDR1 GTSNPN and CDR2 SVGIG (reference sequence). The CDR3 consists of 16 residues. Unmatched junction bases numbered 15, after V lost 4 bases and J lost 7 bases. CDR3 protein: CAWIAPGQGFVGGYTF. CDR3 nucleotide sequence: TGTGCCTGGATTGCCCCGGGACAGGGGTTTGTCGGTGGCTACACCTTC.

The rearrangement joins TRBV6-5 to TRBJ1-3, with D uncertain. This CDR3 has 15 residues. The V end lost 6 bases, the J end lost 4 bases, and 16 bases lay between the germline ends. CDR1 MNHEY and CDR2 SVGAGI come from the germline V gene. DNA for the CDR3: TGTGCCAGCAGCATTACAGTCCTTGCAGGAAACACCATATATTTT. Translating gives CASSITVLAGNTIYF.

V and J are TRBV10-2 and TRBJ1-6; D call uncertain. The length of the CDR3 is 12 residues. Germline CDR1 reads WSHSY; CDR2 reads SAAADI. Trimming shortened V by 5 bases and J by 6 bases, and 5 bases separated the two germline ends. CDR3 in amino acids: CASSLSNSPLHF. The CDR3 DNA reads TGCGCCAGCAGTCTCAGTAATTCACCCCTCCACTTT.

V is TRBV6-1 and J is TRBJ1-1; D is uncertain. Trimming shortened V by 1 base and J by 2 bases, and 8 bases separated the two germline ends. CDR1 MNHNS and CDR2 SASEGT come from the germline V gene. This CDR3 has 14 residues. CDR3 nucleotide sequence: TGTGCCAGCAGTGAAGTCGGCGGTAACACTGAAGCTTTCTTT. This encodes CASSEVGGNTEAFF.

The genes are TRBV19 and TRBJ1-5, with D perhaps matching TRBD1 (6 bases). Germline-derived CDR1 and CDR2 are LNHDA and SQIVND (reference sequence). Between the trimmed V and J ends, which lost 4 bases and 0 bases, there was a span of 7 bases. The CDR3 extends over 14 amino acids. CDR3 DNA sequence: TGTGCCAGTAGTAAGGGGGTTAGCAATCAGCCCCAGCATTTT. Amino acids: CASSKGVSNQPQHF.

In this sample, this clone turned up a few times. This sequence joins TRBV14 and TRBJ1-1; no firm D call. The length of the CDR3 is 14 residues. With 3 bases removed from V and 3 bases from J, the gap between germline ends came to 11 bases. Germline values: CDR1 SGHDN, CDR2 FVKESK. The CDR3 region is CASSHSRRYTEAFF. The CDR3 bases are TGTGCCAGCAGCCACTCTCGGCGGTACACTGAAGCTTTCTTT. Together with reference TRBV14 and TRBJ1-1, the CDR3 gives the full variable domain: EAGVTQFPSHSVIEKGQTVTLRCDPISGHDNLYWYRRVMGKEIKFLLHFVKESKQDESGMPNNRFLAERTGGTYSTLKVQPAELEDSGVYFCASSHSRRYTEAFFGQGTRLTVV.

The rearrangement uses TRBV7-6 and TRBJ2-1, with D possibly matching TRBD2 (6 bases). Germline assignment: CDR1 SGHVS and CDR2 FNYEAQ. V lost 1 base to trimming and J lost 6 bases, with 13 bases between them. This CDR3 is built from 15 residues. The CDR3 region has the DNA TGTGCCAGCAGCTTAGTCGGGGGAGCTGGCAATGAGCAGTTCTTC. It is translated as CASSLVGGAGNEQFF.

This chain connects TRBV11-3 to TRBJ2-1, with a weak D call TRBD2 (6 bases). The germline V gene encodes CDR1 SGHNT and CDR2 YENEEA. CDR3 length: 15 amino acids. Trimming removed 1 base from V and 7 bases from J, with 14 bases in between. DNA for the CDR3: TGTGCCAGCAGCTTAGGGGGGGATTTTGAGAATGAGCAGTTCTTC. Amino acid sequence: CASSLGGDFENEQFF.